This T cell receptor beta chain was sequenced during a study of control samples from healthy donors and cancer patients. Germline lookup yields CDR1 LGHNA and CDR2 YNFKEQ. This CDR3 is built from 17 residues. Trimming stripped 5 bases from V and 4 bases from J, with 21 bases between. The protocol was immunoSEQ multiplex PCR, while the TCRdb copy is restricted to in-frame clones and leaves out a portion. The sample lists fewer than 120,000 clones; 88% were seen once. This rearrangement joins TRBV4-2 to TRBJ2-1, with D unresolved. The sample taken for sequencing was PBMCs. The TCR sequence derives from a woman in her sixties with lung cancer. CDR3 bases: TGTGCCAGCAGCGGGCGGACGGGTGCTTCCGTTTACAATGAGCAGTTCTTC. Amino acid sequence: CASSGRTGASVYNEQFF.